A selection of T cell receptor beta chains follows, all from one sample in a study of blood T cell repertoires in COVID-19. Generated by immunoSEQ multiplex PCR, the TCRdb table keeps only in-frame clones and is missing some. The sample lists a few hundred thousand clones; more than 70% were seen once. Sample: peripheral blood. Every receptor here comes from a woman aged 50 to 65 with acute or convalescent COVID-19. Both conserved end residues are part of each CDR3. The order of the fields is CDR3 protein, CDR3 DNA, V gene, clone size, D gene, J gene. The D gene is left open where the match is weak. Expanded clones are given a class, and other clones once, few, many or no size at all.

CASSQTGNTEAFF,TGTGCCAGCTCACAGACAGGGAACACTGAAGCTTTCTTT,TRBV18,.,.,TRBJ1-1
CASSQGSGEMNTEAFF,TGCGCCAGCAGCCAAGGGTCAGGGGAGATGAACACTGAAGCTTTCTTT,TRBV4-3,.,.,TRBJ1-1
CASSLGGRALDEQFF,TGTGCCAGCAGTTTGGGTGGGAGGGCGTTGGATGAGCAGTTCTTC,TRBV28,.,TRBD2,TRBJ2-1
CASSPRIMNTEAFF,TGTGCCAGCAGTCCGCGTATCATGAACACTGAAGCTTTCTTT,TRBV27,.,.,TRBJ1-1
CASSSGGLEKLFF,TGTGCCAGCTCATCCGGGGGATTGGAAAAACTGTTTTTT,TRBV18,.,.,TRBJ1-4
CSASPGTGGTEAFF,TGCAGTGCTAGTCCCGGGACAGGGGGAACTGAAGCTTTCTTT,TRBV20-1,.,TRBD1,TRBJ1-1
CASSPRQESNSYEQYF,TGTGCCAGCAGTCCACGACAGGAGAGCAACTCCTACGAGCAGTACTTC,TRBV28,.,.,TRBJ2-7
CASSDRGLETQYF,TGTGCCAGTAGTGACAGGGGACTGGAGACCCAGTACTTC,TRBV19,.,TRBD1,TRBJ2-5
CASSLPLDRLGWAYEQYF,TGTGCCAGCAGTTTGCCGTTGGACAGGCTAGGGTGGGCCTACGAGCAGTACTTC,TRBV27,.,TRBD1,TRBJ2-7
CASSRGTDYGYTF,TGTGCCAGCAGCCGCGGGACGGACTATGGCTACACCTTC,TRBV28,.,.,TRBJ1-2
CASSQTGTGGYSNQPQHF,TGTGCCAGCTCCCAAACGGGGACAGGGGGATATAGCAATCAGCCCCAGCATTTT,TRBV18,.,TRBD1,TRBJ1-5
CATSDPAGNAGETQYF,TGTGCCACCAGTGATCCGGCCGGGAATGCGGGAGAGACCCAGTACTTC,TRBV24-1,.,.,TRBJ2-5
CATSDSYPGGSADTQYF,TGTGCCACCAGTGACTCCTACCCGGGGGGGTCGGCAGATACGCAGTATTTT,TRBV24-1,.,TRBD2,TRBJ2-3
CATSDGGATNEKLFF,TGTGCCACGTCGGACGGGGGAGCAACTAATGAAAAACTGTTTTTT,TRBV24-1,.,.,TRBJ1-4
CASSDGWRWGGLFF,TGTGCCAGCAGTGACGGATGGAGATGGGGGGGACTGTTTTTT,TRBV6-4,.,.,TRBJ1-4
CASSVGQGLMNTEAFF,TGTGCCAGCAGCGTGGGACAGGGACTAATGAACACTGAAGCTTTCTTT,TRBV9,.,TRBD1,TRBJ1-1
CASSPGGLGYGYTF,TGTGCCAGCAGTCCAGGGGGCTTAGGCTATGGCTACACCTTC,TRBV6-2/TRBV6-3,.,TRBD1,TRBJ1-2
CASRSGPEWHGYTF,TGTGCCAGCAGAAGCGGCCCCGAGTGGCATGGCTACACCTTC,TRBV6-6,.,.,TRBJ1-2
CASSSGQGHGYTF,TGCGCCAGCAGCTCCGGACAGGGACATGGCTACACCTTC,TRBV5-1,once,TRBD1,TRBJ1-2
CASSHSAYRGRFENIQYF,TGTGCCAGCAGCCATTCGGCCTACAGGGGGCGCTTTGAAAACATTCAGTACTTC,TRBV5-8,.,TRBD1,TRBJ2-4
CASSPPGQGFRTEAFF,TGTGCCAGCTCACCACCGGGACAGGGTTTCCGCACTGAAGCTTTCTTT,TRBV18,few,TRBD1,TRBJ1-1
CASTGTSGRKTGELFF,TGTGCCAGCACCGGGACTAGCGGGAGAAAAACCGGGGAGCTGTTTTTT,TRBV28,few,TRBD2,TRBJ2-2
CASSPWAAGELFF,TGTGCCAGCAGCCCGTGGGCAGCCGGGGAGCTGTTTTTT,TRBV9,.,.,TRBJ2-2
CASSLSSNQPQHF,TGTGCCAGCAGTTTATCGAGTAATCAGCCCCAGCATTTT,TRBV27,once,.,TRBJ1-5
CASTQGDTEAFF,TGTGCCAGCACCCAGGGGGACACTGAAGCTTTCTTT,TRBV7-9,few,TRBD1,TRBJ1-1
CASSQGQRTEAFF,TGTGCCAGCAGCCAGGGACAGCGGACTGAAGCTTTCTTT,TRBV9,.,TRBD1,TRBJ1-1
CASSSISGQSTDTQYF,TGTGCCAGCAGCTCTATTAGCGGGCAAAGCACAGATACGCAGTATTTT,TRBV7-3,.,TRBD2,TRBJ2-3
CASSLQGLLGHEQYF,TGTGCCAGCAGTCTACAGGGTCTGCTTGGCCACGAGCAGTACTTC,TRBV27,.,.,TRBJ2-7
CAWRRQNTEAFF,TGTGCCTGGAGACGACAGAACACTGAAGCTTTCTTT,TRBV30,once,.,TRBJ1-1
CAWRKAAKGAYGYTF,TGTGCCTGGAGGAAGGCAGCCAAGGGAGCATATGGCTACACCTTC,TRBV30,.,.,TRBJ1-2
CSVGIGPAGEKLFF,TGCAGCGTAGGTATCGGGCCGGCGGGTGAAAAACTGTTTTTT,TRBV29-1,once,.,TRBJ1-4
CASSLLLAGKYEQYF,TGTGCCAGCAGTTTACTTCTAGCGGGAAAGTACGAGCAGTACTTC,TRBV28,.,TRBD2,TRBJ2-7
CASSPGTGGYNEQFF,TGTGCCAGCAGTCCCGGGACAGGGGGTTACAATGAGCAGTTCTTC,TRBV27,.,TRBD1,TRBJ2-1
CASSINQGWSGYTF,TGTGCCAGTAGTATCAACCAGGGTTGGTCGGGCTACACCTTC,TRBV19,.,.,TRBJ1-2
CASSPAGTGVQPQHF,TGTGCCAGCAGTCCCGCCGGGACAGGGGTTCAGCCCCAGCATTTT,TRBV6-5,.,TRBD1,TRBJ1-5
CASSDRWWGGTEAFF,TGTGCCAGCAGCGACAGGTGGTGGGGTGGTACTGAAGCTTTCTTT,TRBV7-8,few,.,TRBJ1-1
CASSIRAGGGNTQYF,TGTGCCAGCAGTATTCGGGCGGGAGGTGGGAATACGCAGTATTTT,TRBV27,.,TRBD2,TRBJ2-3
CASSLRGRIGSGNTIYF,TGTGCCAGCAGCTTACGAGGGCGGATTGGCTCTGGAAACACCATATATTTT,TRBV13,.,.,TRBJ1-3
CASSLGPSGFPNEQFF,TGTGCCAGCAGCTTAGGGCCTAGCGGCTTCCCTAATGAGCAGTTCTTC,TRBV7-2,.,TRBD2,TRBJ2-1
CASSFLAGGFNEQFF,TGTGCCAGCAGCTTCCTAGCAGGAGGTTTTAATGAGCAGTTCTTC,TRBV5-5,.,.,TRBJ2-1
CASTPFDRGTNEKLFF,TGTGCCAGCACCCCCTTCGACAGGGGGACTAATGAAAAACTGTTTTTT,TRBV5-5,.,TRBD1,TRBJ1-4
CASRAPVRETQYF,TGTGCCAGCAGAGCCCCGGTTCGGGAGACCCAGTACTTC,TRBV7-2,.,.,TRBJ2-5